The entry that follows covers one T cell receptor beta chain sequence. Which antigen it targets is not known. Per-nucleotide qualities are absent, and no much larger clonotype sits a single base away. This entry is derived from a study of cytomegalovirus exposure and HLA in healthy donors (dated by TCRdb to about 2017). Background on the whole study: According to an earlier analysis of 587 of the donors, some 170 million T cells yielded roughly 110 million unique TCR beta sequences and approximately 300 Gb of sequence data. The study aimed to test whether cataloging public T cell receptors could reveal signatures of past pathogen exposure. To predict cytomegalovirus infection status, the study brought together high-throughput TCR immunosequencing, statistical association of individual TCRs with disease status, and machine learning. In a later analysis, previously published TCR beta repertoires from about 640 donors were re-analyzed and high-resolution HLA genotyping was added so that TCR occurrence patterns could be studied. Of the approximately 400 genotyped donors, about 84% fell in the genetic ancestry cluster associated with self-reported Caucasian donors. Genome-wide SNP genotypes for about three fifths of the roughly 670 donors were used in a later genetic analysis, which treated that subset as a discovery cohort. Among 300 to 450 genotyped donors of the cohort, an average of around 240,000 unique TCR beta nucleotide sequences were sequenced per donor, roughly 20% of them non-productive. The number of typed donors differed by locus: about 629-630 for A, B, C, DRB1 and DQB1; 522 for DQA1; roughly 600 for DPA1; and approximately 450 for DPB1. All discovery cohort repertoires had been generated using a single sequencing platform. An earlier analysis of more than 450 of the donors used high-throughput TCR beta sequencing to judge whether each TCR beta V gene segment behaved as functional or pseudogenic. Approximately 330 gigabases of sequencing data and 75 million to 85 million unique TCR sequences made up an early release that covered several hundred HLA-typed donors. Alongside the repertoire data, information on donor age, sex, ethnicity and CMV serostatus was compiled. The later analysis used no new phenotypic data to find candidate immune exposures, relying instead on TCR beta sequences and their occurrence across donors. The study used immunosequencing to profile the T cell repertoires of under 700 subjects and linked those repertoires to cytomegalovirus serostatus. Class I and class II HLA loci were covered by the typing at four-digit resolution. Along with the roughly 670-subject first cohort, a separate validation cohort of around 110 different subjects was used. Because of strong linkage in the cohort, five DR-DQ haplotypes were treated as single units for association and clustering.

Library prep was done by the immunoSEQ multiplex PCR assay. The multiplex PCR relied on a mix of 60 forward primers for TCR Vbeta segments and 13 reverse primers for TCR Jbeta segments. Amplification of the CDR3 region of rearranged TCR beta genes was performed with a multiplex PCR assay on genomic DNA. The Illumina HiSeq System was used to sequence the amplified TCR beta libraries as 87-base-pair reads. The authors' pipeline ran thus. A later analysis counted about 76 million unique TCR beta chains across the 600 to 850 repertoires, and roughly 9.9 million of these chains were shared by at least two donors. A nearest-neighbor algorithm error-corrected the raw reads and collapsed the reads into unique sequences, merging closely related sequences to remove PCR and sequencing errors. V, D and J gene segments were assigned by aligning CDR3 sequences to IMGT reference sequences. For a sequence to be retained, a match of at least six nucleotides to both a V gene segment and a J gene segment was required. Rearrangements were called productive when the CDR3 lacked stop codons and stayed in frame with V and J; all others were non-productive. CDR3 was defined by IMGT convention, running from the second conserved V-encoded cysteine to the conserved J-encoded phenylalanine. The earlier analysis of more than 450 of the donors excluded sequences that lacked an unambiguous match to a single V gene segment. In an earlier analysis of some 590 of the donors, a V segment was called functional when productive rearrangements were above 56.7%, and segregating when the standard deviation between donors exceeded 5%. A statistical classification framework was built to diagnose cytomegalovirus status from the catalog of TCR beta chain sequences. In a later analysis, TCR nucleotide sequences were compared against IMGT/GENE-DB human TR gene sequences so that V and J genes could be assigned. The TCRdist pipeline was used in a later analysis to assign CDR3 sequences and most-parsimonious VDJ recombination scenarios. In a later analysis, each TCR beta chain was defined by its CDR3 amino acid sequence together with its V-gene family, and reads lacking a unique V-gene family were excluded. As a way to deal with suspected cross-contamination and a sequencing artifact, a later analysis dropped hundreds of nucleotide sequences that were highly shared and had low generation probability. In a later analysis, a clonal expansion index for each public chain was calculated from normalized within-repertoire ranks of inferred template counts. A later analysis computed generation probabilities with a VDJ recombination model fitted to out-of-frame rearrangements, and checked the results against IGoR. Hypergeometric tests were used in a later analysis to score TCR-TCR, TCR-HLA and TCR-CMV co-occurrence, with a repertoire-size bias correction applied to the TCR pairs. False discovery rates were estimated in a later analysis by permuting HLA or CMV assignments 20 times. In a later analysis, co-occurring TCRs were grouped using DBSCAN, and TCRdist sequence similarity was added for clustering within HLA-allele-positive subsets. Repertoires with fewer than 30,000 or more than 120,000 public chains were left out of co-occurrence clustering, as were five repertoires with anomalous nucleotide sharing. TCRdb holds this immuneACCESS table with in-frame rearrangements only. Some clones are missing; in checked studies, unresolved V genes explain under half, and the rest has no known cause. That table supplies the V and J calls and clone size; D and trimming were determined from the DNA. In all, the sample holds roughly 100,000 clones, and 75% of those were seen once. The leading ten clones occupy 1.3% of the sample.

As encoded in the germline V gene (reference sequence), CDR1 is LNHDA while CDR2 is SQIVND. The CDR3 has 19 amino acids, counting the end cysteine and phenylalanine. The only DNA kept is the CDR3, 57 bases in frame from the first base. From V the trimming removes 0 bases and from J it removes 3 bases, while the gene matches leave 13 bases of the junction unaccounted for. The cohort was made up of under 800 healthy bone marrow donors. At the time of sampling, all cohort members were nominally healthy, though unrecorded immune exposures were likely present. The donor was CMV seronegative and belonged to the group of 352 seronegative cohort members. A peripheral blood sample was collected from each donor, and TCR beta sequencing was performed on peripheral blood mononuclear cells. Genomic DNA extraction from the blood cell samples was performed with the Qiagen DNeasy Blood Extraction Kit. General study outcomes and caveats: A further reported finding was that TCR beta sequences accurately predicted the HLA-A and HLA-B alleles for most subjects in the first cohort. In a later analysis, several top co-occurrence clusters were reported to appear linked to parvovirus B19, influenza, CMV and Epstein-Barr virus. The study gave a list of more than 150 TCR beta chains associated with cytomegalovirus. In a later analysis, HLA-associated TCR beta chains showed more clonal expansion and lower generation probabilities than non-associated chains that were equally common. According to a later analysis, TCR association rates differed among HLA loci, with DRB1 alleles showing the most associated TCRs and HLA-C alleles showing the fewest. A later analysis associated about 17,000 TCR beta sequences with specific HLA alleles at a false discovery rate of 0.05. Across donors, most TCR sequences were observed very rarely, whereas some public TCRs were present in many individuals. V-gene and J-gene trimming of TCR beta chains was associated with a missense DCLRE1C variant in a later genetic analysis, and the association was replicated in an independent cohort. When HLA alleles, especially DR and DQ, strongly co-occurred, attributing TCR associations to individual alleles was difficult. A cluster of highly shared sequence variants was judged likely to represent a technical artifact of the sequencing pipeline. Because the 87-base-pair reads could not distinguish some IMGT-functional V segments, including TRBV6-2 and TRBV6-3, those segments were excluded. The authors suggested that the approach could potentially be generalized to other disease states and immunological phenotypes. Roughly uniform sequencing depth across donors was assumed in presence/absence analyses, although this assumption may not hold. The classifier was reported to diagnose cytomegalovirus status with high specificity and sensitivity in both the original cohort and the validation cohort. Compared with the roughly 670-donor mean, donors in an Asian-associated ancestry cluster had fewer N-insertions in productive TCRs, according to a later genetic analysis. CMV serostatus was the only immune exposure information available for the cohort. In a later analysis, most CMV-associated TCR beta chains were found to appear HLA-restricted, with HLA associations seemingly driven largely by CMV exposure. Only TCR beta chains were sequenced in this cohort, and the absence of alpha or paired-chain data limited detectable features. Broadly in line with IMGT annotations, most TCR beta V segments showed up in productive rearrangements about 87% or about 30% of the time in an earlier analysis of 450 to 600 of the donors. About 17 rarely observed V segments, including chromosome 9 orphons, were excluded from the earlier analysis of just under 600 of the donors because counts were too low. Because some donors lacked HLA typing at each locus, the association tests relied only on the typed subset. In vitro tests confirmed that three of the cytomegalovirus-associated TCR beta chains recognize cytomegalovirus antigens. Correlated functional status among segregating V segments might reflect linkage disequilibrium, but an unknown experimental factor could not be ruled out.

This receptor was taken from a middle-aged man in good health and CMV-seronegative. Sequencing was performed on PBMCs. The rearrangement joined TRBV19 to TRBJ2-1, and 8 junction bases match TRBD1. The CDR3 protein: CASSIDGTGGSYRYNEQFF. Read as DNA, the sequence is TGTGCCAGTAGTATAGACGGTACAGGGGGTTCCTACCGCTACAATGAGCAGTTCTTC.